This T cell receptor beta chain comes out of a study of siplizumab effects on memory and regulatory T cells. This clone appeared once. The antigen remains undetermined. CDR3 length equals 15 residues. Per the germline V gene, CDR1 is MNHNY and CDR2 is SVGAGI (reference sequence). V was shortened by 6 bases and J by 2 bases, with 14 bases between the two germline ends. Findings of the study overall: Solely a minor proportion of alloreactive clones could be assigned to unstimulated subsets.

The assay was immunoSEQ multiplex PCR, and TCRdb's table has in-frame clones only and misses some. The table records fewer than 100,000 clones, about 94% of them present only once. The origin of this receptor is a human donor in good health. The chain recombines TRBV6-6 with TRBJ1-5; possible D gene TRBD1, 5 bases. The sequenced sample consisted of non-Treg CD4+ T cells sorted from blood. This CDR3 reads CASRSPTGGNQPQHF. For the CDR3, the DNA is TGTGCCAGCAGGTCCCCTACGGGGGGCAATCAGCCCCAGCATTTT.